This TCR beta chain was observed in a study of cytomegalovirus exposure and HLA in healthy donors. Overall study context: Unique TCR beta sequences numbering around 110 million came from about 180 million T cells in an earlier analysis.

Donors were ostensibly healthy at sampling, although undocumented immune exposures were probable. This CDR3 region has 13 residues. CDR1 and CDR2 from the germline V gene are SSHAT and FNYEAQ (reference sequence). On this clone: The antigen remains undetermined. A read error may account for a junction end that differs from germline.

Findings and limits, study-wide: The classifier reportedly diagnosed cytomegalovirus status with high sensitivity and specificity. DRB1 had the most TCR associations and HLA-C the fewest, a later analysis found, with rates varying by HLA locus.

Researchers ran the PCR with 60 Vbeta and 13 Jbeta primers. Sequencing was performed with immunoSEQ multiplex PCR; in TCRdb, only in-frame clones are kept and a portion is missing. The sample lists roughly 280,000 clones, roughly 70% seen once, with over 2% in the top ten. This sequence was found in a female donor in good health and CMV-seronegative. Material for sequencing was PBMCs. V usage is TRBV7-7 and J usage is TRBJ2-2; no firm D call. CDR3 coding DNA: TGTGCTAGCAGCTTAGGGCCCCCTCAGGAGCTGTTTTTT. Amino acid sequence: CASSLGPPQELFF. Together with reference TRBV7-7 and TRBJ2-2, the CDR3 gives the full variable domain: GAGVSQSPRYKVTKRGQDVTLRCDPISSHATLYWYQQALGQGPEFLTYFNYEAQPDKSGLPSDRFSAERPEGSISTLTIQRTEQRDSAMYRCASSLGPPQELFFGEGSRLTVL.